Given below is one T cell receptor (beta chain) in context. This sample is drawn from a study of control samples from healthy donors and cancer patients. Here immunoSEQ multiplex PCR was the method, and the copy in TCRdb shows in-frame clones only, minus some. Here the sample spans over 100,000 clones, about 91% being singletons. Trimming removed 4 bases from V and 1 base from J, with 13 bases in between. From germline, CDR1 is SEHNR and CDR2 FQNEAQ (reference sequence). This CDR3 has 16 residues. The TCR originated in a man aged 35 to 55 in good health. The sequencing input was blood. The chain joins TRBV7-9 to TRBJ2-2; D possibly corresponds to TRBD2 (5 bases). The CDR3 DNA reads as TGTGCCAGCAGCTCCAGTAGCGCGGGGAACACCGGGGAGCTGTTTTTT. The encoded protein is CASSSSSAGNTGELFF.